This T cell receptor beta chain was obtained from a study of blood T cells in healthy people across ages. Study-level findings and limits: A conclusive naive versus antigen-experienced comparison was prevented by the unsorted PBMCs. When one million T cells were used, diversity estimates were thought to be underestimates.

Per germline, CDR1 MNHNS and CDR2 SASEGT. V shed 1 base and J shed 2 bases, with 18 bases lying between them. The CDR3 is made up of 17 amino acids. Primed by a sample-barcoded 5' primer and a J-beta primer mix, a second PCR proceeded for 7 to 11 cycles. Each TCR beta cDNA got a 12-nucleotide random molecular identifier. TCRdb used MiXCR to reprocess the 5' RACE reads, holding one entry per CDR3 protein. The sample comprises about 1.6 million distinct CDR3 sequences, roughly a third of which are singletons, and around 11% rests with the top ten. This clonotype was observed a handful of times. The antigen remains undetermined.

The V and J genes are TRBV6-1 and TRBJ2-7; D call uncertain. The TCR sequence derives from a woman aged 25 to 39 in good health. The sequencing input was blood. The CDR3 bases are TGTGCCAGCAGTGAAGAGGGTTACGGAAACCGTCCCTACGAGCAGTACTTC. Translation gives CASSEEGYGNRPYEQYF.